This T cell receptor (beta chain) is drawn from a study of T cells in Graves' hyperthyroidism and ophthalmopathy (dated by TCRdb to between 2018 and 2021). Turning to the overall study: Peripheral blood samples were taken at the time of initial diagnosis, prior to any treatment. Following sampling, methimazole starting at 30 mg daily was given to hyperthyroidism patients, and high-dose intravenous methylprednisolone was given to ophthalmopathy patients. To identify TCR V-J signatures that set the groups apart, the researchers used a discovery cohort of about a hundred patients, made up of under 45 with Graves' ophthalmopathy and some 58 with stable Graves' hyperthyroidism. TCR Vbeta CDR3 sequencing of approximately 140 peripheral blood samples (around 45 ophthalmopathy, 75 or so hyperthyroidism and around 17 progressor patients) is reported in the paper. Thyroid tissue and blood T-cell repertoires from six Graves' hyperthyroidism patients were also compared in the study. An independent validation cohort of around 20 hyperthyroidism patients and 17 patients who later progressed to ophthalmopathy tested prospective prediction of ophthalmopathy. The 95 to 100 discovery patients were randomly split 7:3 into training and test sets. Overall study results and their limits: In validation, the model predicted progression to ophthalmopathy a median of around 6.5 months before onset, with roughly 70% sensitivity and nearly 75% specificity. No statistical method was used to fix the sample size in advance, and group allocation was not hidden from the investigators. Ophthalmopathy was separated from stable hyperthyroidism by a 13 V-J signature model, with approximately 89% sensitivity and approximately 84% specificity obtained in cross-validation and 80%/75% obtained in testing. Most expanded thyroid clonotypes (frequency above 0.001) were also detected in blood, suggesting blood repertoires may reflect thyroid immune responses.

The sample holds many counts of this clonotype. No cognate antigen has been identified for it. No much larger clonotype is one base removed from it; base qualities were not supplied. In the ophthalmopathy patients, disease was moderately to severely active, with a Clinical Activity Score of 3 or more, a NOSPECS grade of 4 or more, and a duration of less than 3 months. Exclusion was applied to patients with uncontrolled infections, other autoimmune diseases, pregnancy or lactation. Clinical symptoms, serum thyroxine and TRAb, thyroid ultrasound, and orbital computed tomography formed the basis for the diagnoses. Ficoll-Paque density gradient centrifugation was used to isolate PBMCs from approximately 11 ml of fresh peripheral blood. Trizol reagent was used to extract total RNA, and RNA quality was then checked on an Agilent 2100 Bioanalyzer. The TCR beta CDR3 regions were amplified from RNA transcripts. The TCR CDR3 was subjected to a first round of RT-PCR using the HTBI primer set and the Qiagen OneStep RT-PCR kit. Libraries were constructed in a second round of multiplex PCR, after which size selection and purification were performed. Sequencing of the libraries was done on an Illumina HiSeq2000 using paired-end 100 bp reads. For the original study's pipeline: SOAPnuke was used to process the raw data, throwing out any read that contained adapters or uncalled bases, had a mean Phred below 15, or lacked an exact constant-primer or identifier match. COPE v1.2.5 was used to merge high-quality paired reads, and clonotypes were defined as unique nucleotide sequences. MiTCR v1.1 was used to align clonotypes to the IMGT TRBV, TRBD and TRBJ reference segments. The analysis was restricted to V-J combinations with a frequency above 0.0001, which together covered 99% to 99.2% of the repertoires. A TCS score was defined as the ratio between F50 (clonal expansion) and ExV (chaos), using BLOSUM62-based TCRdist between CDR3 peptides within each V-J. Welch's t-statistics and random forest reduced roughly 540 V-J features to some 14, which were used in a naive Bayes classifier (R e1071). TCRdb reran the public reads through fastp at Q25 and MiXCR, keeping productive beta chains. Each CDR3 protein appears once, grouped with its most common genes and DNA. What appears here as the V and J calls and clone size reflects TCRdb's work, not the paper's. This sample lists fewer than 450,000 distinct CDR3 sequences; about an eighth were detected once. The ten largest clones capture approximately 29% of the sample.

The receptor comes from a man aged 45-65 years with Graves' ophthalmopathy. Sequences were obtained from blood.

The nucleotide sequence reads TGTGCCAGCAGCTTAGTTCAGGGGAGGACCGGGGAGCTGTTTTTT. It translates as CASSLVQGRTGELFF. The V and J segments used are TRBV11-2 and TRBJ2-2; the D assignment is uncertain and may be TRBD1 or TRBD2, with 6 bases supporting each. Looking up the germline V gene yields CDR1 SGHAT and CDR2 FQNNGV. The CDR3 starts with the cysteine, ends with the phenylalanine, and has 15 residues. The CDR3 DNA has 45 bases and is translated from base 1. Trimming takes 1 base from V and 5 bases from J, and the germline ends sit 11 bases apart.